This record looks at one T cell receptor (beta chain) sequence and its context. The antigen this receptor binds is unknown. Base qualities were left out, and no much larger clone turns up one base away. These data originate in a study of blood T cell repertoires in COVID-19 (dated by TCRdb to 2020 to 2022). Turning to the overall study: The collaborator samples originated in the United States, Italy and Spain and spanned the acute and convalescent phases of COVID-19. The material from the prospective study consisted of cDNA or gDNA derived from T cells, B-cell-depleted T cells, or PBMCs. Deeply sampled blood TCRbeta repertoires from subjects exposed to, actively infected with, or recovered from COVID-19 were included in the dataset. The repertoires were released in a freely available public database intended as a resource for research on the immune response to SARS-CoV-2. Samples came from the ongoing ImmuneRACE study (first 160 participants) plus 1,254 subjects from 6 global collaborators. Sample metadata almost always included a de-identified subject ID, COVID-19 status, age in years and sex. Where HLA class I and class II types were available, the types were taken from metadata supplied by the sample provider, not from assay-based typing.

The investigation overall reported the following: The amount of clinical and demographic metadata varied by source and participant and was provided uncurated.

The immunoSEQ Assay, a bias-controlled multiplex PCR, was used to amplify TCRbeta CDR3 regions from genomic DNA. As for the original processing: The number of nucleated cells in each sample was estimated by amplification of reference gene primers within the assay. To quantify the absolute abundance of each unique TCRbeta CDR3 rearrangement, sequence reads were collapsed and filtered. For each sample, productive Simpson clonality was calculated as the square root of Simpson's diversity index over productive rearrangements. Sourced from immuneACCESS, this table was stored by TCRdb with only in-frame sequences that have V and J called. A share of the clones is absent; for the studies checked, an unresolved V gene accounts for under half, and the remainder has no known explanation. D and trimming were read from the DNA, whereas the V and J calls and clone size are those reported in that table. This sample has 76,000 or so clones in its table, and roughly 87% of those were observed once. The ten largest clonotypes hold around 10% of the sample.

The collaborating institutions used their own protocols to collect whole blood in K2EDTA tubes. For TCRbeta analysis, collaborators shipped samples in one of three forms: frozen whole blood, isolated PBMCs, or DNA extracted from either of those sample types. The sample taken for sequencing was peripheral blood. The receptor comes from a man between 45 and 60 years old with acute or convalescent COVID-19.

The CDR3 amino acid sequence is: CASSYADSYEQYF. The bases read TGTGCCAGCAGTTACGCAGACTCCTACGAGCAGTACTTC. The V and J segments used are TRBV6-5 and TRBJ2-7, with the D gene too uncertain to name. V is cut by 2 bases and J by 0 bases, and the space between the germline ends is 5 bases. For CDR1 and CDR2, the germline V gene lists MNHEY and SVGAGI. From the cysteine up to the phenylalanine, the CDR3 has a length of 13 residues. The CDR3 DNA has 39 bases and is translated from base 1.